The text below deals with one T cell receptor (beta chain). Its antigen remains unidentified. Germline CDR1 reads LGHNA; CDR2 reads YSLEER. Trimming stripped 0 bases from V and 6 bases from J, with 15 bases between. CDR3 length equals 16 residues. The data stem from a study of beta chain features in type 1 diabetes. About the study: Age, gender and cell yields were alike across patients and healthy donors.

Whole-study findings and limits: HLA effects on TCRB rearrangement stayed unresolved here.

Expressed TCRB transcripts were sequenced because the isolated RNA had all been reverse transcribed beforehand. Sequenced naive, central memory and regulatory T cell samples produced an average of about 3.57 million reads. Assay used: immunoSEQ multiplex PCR; TCRdb lists only in-frame clones, some missing. This table has 430,000 or so clones, around 10% appearing once. The rearrangement uses TRBV4-3 and TRBJ2-1; D is uncertain. The source is a woman in her late teens or twenties in good health. Sequencing was carried out using naive CD4+ T cells from blood. CDR3 amino acids: CASSQEDRSSLNEQFF. CDR3 sequence (DNA): TGCGCCAGCAGCCAAGAGGATCGATCGTCCCTCAATGAGCAGTTCTTC.